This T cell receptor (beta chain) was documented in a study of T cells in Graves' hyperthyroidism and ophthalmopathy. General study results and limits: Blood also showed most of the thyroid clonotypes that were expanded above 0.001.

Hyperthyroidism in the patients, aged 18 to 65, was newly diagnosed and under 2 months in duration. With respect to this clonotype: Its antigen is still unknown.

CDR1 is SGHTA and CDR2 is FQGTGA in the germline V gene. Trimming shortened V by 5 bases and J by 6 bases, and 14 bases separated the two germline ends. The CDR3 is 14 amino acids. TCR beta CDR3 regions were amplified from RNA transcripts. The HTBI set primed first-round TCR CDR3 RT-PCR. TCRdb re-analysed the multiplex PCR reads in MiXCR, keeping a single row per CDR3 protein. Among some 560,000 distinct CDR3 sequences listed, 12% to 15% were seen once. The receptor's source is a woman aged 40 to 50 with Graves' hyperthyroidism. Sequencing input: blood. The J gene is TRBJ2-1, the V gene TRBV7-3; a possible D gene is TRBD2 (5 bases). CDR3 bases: TGTGCCAGCAGCCCCCGGGATCGCACCAATGAGCAGTTCTTC. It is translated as CASSPRDRTNEQFF.